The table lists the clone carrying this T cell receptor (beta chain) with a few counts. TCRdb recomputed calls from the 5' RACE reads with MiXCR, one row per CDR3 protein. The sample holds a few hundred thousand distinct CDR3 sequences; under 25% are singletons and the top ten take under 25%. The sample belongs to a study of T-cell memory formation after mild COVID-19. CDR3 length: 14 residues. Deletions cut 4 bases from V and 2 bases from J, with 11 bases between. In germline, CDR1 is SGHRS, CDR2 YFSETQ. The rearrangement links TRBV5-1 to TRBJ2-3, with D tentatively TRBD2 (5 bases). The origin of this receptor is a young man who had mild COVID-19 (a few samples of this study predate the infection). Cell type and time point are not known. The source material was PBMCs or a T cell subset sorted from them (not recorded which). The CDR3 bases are TGCGCCAGCAGCAGGCAGGACTTCACAGATACGCAGTATTTT. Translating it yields CASSRQDFTDTQYF.